The sequence of this T cell receptor (beta chain) was determined in a study of T-cell reconstitution after alpha-beta-depleted transplantation in children. This CDR3 is built from 17 residues. Germline CDR1 is SGDLS and CDR2 is YYNGEE. V lost 0 bases to trimming and J lost 2 bases; unmatched junction nucleotides: 5. In this sample, this clonotype turned up many times. What it binds is not known. Whole-study results and caveats: The authors attributed T-cell counts and diversity one year after transplant mostly to newly produced T cells.

TCRbeta library construction was performed incorporating unique molecular identifiers. TCRdb passed the PCR reads through MiXCR, listing each CDR3 protein once. There are roughly 200,000 distinct CDR3 sequences in the sample; about 11% occur only once, and roughly 30% lies in the top ten. The genes are TRBV9 and TRBJ2-3; 11 bases are shared with TRBD2. The material sequenced was PBMCs, taken before TCRalphabeta/CD19-depleted stem cell transplant. This clonotype originated in a child under two years old with acute myeloid leukemia, due to receive a stem cell transplant. The DNA for the CDR3 is TGTGCCAGCAGCGTAGATGGGACTAGCGGTTACACAGATACGCAGTATTTT. Amino acids: CASSVDGTSGYTDTQYF.